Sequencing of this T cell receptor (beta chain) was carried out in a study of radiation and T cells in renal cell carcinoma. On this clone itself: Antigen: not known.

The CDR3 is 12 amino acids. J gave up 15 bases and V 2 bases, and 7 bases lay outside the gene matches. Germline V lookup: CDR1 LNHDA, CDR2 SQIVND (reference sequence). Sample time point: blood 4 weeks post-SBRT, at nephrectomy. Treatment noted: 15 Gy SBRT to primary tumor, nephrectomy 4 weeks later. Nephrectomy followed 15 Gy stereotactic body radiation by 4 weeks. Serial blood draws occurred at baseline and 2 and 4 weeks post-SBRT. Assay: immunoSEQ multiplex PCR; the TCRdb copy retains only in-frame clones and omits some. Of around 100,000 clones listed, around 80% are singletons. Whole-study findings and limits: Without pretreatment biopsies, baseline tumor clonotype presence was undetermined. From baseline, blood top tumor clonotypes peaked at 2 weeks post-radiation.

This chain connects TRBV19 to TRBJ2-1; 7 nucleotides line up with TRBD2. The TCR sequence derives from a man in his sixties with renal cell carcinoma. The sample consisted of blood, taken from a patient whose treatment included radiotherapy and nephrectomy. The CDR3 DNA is TGTGCCAGTAGTATAAGAGGCGGGAGCCTGTTCTTC. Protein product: CASSIRGGSLFF.